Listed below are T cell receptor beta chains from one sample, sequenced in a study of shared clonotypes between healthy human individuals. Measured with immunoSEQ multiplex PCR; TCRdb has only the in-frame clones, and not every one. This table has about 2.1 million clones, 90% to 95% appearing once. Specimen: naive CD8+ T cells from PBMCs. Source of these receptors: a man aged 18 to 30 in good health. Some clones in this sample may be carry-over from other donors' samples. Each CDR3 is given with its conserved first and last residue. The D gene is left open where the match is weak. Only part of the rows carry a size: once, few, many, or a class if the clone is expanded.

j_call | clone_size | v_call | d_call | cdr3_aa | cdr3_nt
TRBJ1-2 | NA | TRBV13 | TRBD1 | CASSLGRGLNYGYTF | TGTGCCAGCAGCTTAGGCAGGGGGCTGAACTATGGCTACACCTTC
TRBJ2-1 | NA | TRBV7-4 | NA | CASSLPPQQPLLSSYNEQFF | TGTGCCAGCAGCCTACCCCCCCAACAGCCCCTGCTAAGCTCCTACAATGAGCAGTTCTTC
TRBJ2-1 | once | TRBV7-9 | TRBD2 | CASSSHSGDSYNEQFF | TGTGCCAGCAGCTCCCATAGCGGGGACTCCTACAATGAGCAGTTCTTC
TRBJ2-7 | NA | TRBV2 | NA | CASSLSYEQYF | TGTGCCAGCAGCCTCTCCTACGAGCAGTACTTC
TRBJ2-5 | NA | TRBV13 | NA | CASSARGGGEWETQYF | TGTGCCAGCAGCGCCCGAGGGGGAGGGGAGTGGGAGACCCAGTACTTC
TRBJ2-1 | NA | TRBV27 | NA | CASSLSRTPRYNEQFF | TGTGCCAGCAGTTTATCGCGGACACCACGCTACAATGAGCAGTTCTTC
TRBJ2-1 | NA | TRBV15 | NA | CATSRGTRSLPNEQFF | TGTGCCACCAGCAGAGGTACTAGAAGTTTGCCGAATGAGCAGTTCTTC
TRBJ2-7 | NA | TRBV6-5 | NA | CASSYIGGFPYEQYF | TGTGCCAGCAGTTACATTGGGGGGTTCCCCTACGAGCAGTACTTC
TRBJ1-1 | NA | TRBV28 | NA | CASSSNTEAFF | TGTGCCAGCAGTTCTAACACTGAAGCTTTCTTT
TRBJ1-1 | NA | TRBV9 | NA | CASSVGGFNTEAFF | TGTGCCAGCAGCGTAGGGGGGTTCAACACTGAAGCTTTCTTT
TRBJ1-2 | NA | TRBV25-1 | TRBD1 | CATSGGQGLSYGYTF | TGTGCCACTTCAGGGGGACAGGGGCTCAGCTATGGCTACACCTTC
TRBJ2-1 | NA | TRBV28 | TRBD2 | CASSLAGDEQFF | TGTGCCAGCAGTCTAGCGGGAGATGAGCAGTTCTTC
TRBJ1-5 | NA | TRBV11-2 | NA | CASSLDSYSNQPQHF | TGTGCCAGCAGCTTAGACTCCTATAGCAATCAGCCCCAGCATTTT
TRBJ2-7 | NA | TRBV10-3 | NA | CAISDPTGLAGPSYEQYF | TGTGCCATCAGTGACCCCACGGGACTCGCAGGGCCCTCCTACGAGCAGTACTTC
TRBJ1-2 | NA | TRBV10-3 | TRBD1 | CAMGTENRAYGYTF | TGTGCCATGGGGACAGAGAACAGGGCATATGGCTACACCTTC
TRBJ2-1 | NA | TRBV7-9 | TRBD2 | CASSSTSGNNEQFF | TGTGCCAGCAGCTCCACTAGCGGAAACAATGAGCAGTTCTTC
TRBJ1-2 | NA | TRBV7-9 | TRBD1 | CASWGMGTGAGYTF | TGTGCCAGCTGGGGTATGGGGACAGGGGCTGGCTACACCTTC
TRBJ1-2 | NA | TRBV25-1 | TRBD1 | CASSGRGQSNYGYTF | TGTGCCAGCAGTGGGAGGGGACAGTCTAACTATGGCTACACCTTC
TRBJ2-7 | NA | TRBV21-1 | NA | CASSNHYTGTGKFGEQYF | TGTGCCAGCAGCAACCACTATACCGGGACAGGGAAGTTCGGCGAGCAGTACTTC
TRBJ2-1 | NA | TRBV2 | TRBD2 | CASSATSGTPYNEQFF | TGTGCCAGCAGTGCGACTAGCGGGACCCCTTACAATGAGCAGTTCTTC
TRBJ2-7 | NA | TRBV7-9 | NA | CASSLVSLRPYEQYF | TGTGCCAGCAGCTTAGTGTCACTGAGACCCTACGAGCAGTACTTC
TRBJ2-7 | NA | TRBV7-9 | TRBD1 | CASSPPDRGRYEQYF | TGTGCCAGCAGCCCCCCGGACAGGGGGCGGTACGAGCAGTACTTC
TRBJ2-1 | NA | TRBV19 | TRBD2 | CASSISGSRSRNEQFF | TGTGCCAGTAGTATTAGCGGGAGTCGGAGTCGCAATGAGCAGTTCTTC
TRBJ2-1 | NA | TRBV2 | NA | CASSDRGSSYNEQFF | TGTGCCAGCAGTGATCGAGGGAGCTCCTACAATGAGCAGTTCTTC
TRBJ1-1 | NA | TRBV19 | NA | CASSTDKAIYTEAFF | TGTGCCAGTAGTACGGACAAGGCGATTTACACTGAAGCTTTCTTT
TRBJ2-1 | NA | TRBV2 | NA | CASSDSLSSYNEQFF | TGTGCCAGCAGCGACAGCTTGAGCTCCTACAATGAGCAGTTCTTC
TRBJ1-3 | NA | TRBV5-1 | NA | CASTPVRGENGNTIYF | TGCGCCAGCACCCCCGTGCGGGGGGAAAACGGAAACACCATATATTTT
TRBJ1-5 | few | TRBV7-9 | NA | CASSLARPDQPQHF | TGTGCCAGCAGCTTAGCCAGACCTGATCAGCCCCAGCATTTT
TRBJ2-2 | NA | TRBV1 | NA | CTSSQRGLAGGKGGELFF | TGCACCAGCAGCCAAAGGGGACTAGCGGGTGGAAAAGGCGGGGAGCTGTTTTTT
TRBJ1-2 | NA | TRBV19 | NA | CASSMNPYGYTF | TGTGCCAGTAGTATGAACCCATATGGCTACACCTTC
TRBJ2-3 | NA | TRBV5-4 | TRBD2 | CASSLKRETADTQYF | TGTGCCAGCAGCTTGAAGCGGGAGACGGCGGATACGCAGTATTTT
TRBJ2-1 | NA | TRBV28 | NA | CASSMGRGAEAYNEQFF | TGTGCCAGCAGTATGGGTCGGGGGGCCGAGGCATACAATGAGCAGTTCTTC
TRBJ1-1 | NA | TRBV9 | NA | CASSVGGQNTEAFF | TGTGCCAGCAGCGTTGGGGGACAAAACACTGAAGCTTTCTTT
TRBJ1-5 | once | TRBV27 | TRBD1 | CASSSTGESQPQHF | TGTGCCAGCAGTTCGACAGGGGAATCGCAGCCCCAGCATTTT
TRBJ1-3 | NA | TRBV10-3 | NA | CAISELKGISWSGNTIYF | TGTGCCATCAGTGAGTTGAAGGGTATTAGTTGGAGTGGAAACACCATATATTTT
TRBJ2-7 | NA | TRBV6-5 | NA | CASSYSTGETGYEQYF | TGTGCCAGCAGTTACTCGACCGGGGAGACGGGCTACGAGCAGTACTTC
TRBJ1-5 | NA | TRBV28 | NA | CASRPGTESYSNQPQHF | TGTGCCAGCAGACCCGGGACCGAAAGTTATAGCAATCAGCCCCAGCATTTT
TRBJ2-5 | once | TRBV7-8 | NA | CASLHGADPQETQYF | TGTGCCAGCCTTCATGGGGCAGACCCCCAAGAGACCCAGTACTTC
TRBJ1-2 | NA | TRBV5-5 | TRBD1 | CASSGTGVGYTF | TGTGCCAGCAGCGGGACAGGCGTCGGCTACACCTTC
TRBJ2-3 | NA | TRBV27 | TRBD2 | CASESIGLAGPDTQYF | TGTGCCAGCGAGTCGATTGGACTAGCGGGACCAGATACGCAGTATTTT
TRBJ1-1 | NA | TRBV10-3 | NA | CAIGGGVPEAFF | TGTGCCATCGGCGGCGGGGTCCCTGAAGCTTTCTTT
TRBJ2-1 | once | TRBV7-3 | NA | CASSLVGGNEQFF | TGTGCCAGCAGCTTGGTAGGGGGGAATGAGCAGTTCTTC
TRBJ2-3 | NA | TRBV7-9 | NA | CASSLARADTQYF | TGTGCCAGCAGCTTAGCGAGGGCAGATACGCAGTATTTT
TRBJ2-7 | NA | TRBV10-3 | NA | CATTPNQESYEQYF | TGTGCCACCACTCCCAACCAGGAGTCCTACGAGCAGTACTTC
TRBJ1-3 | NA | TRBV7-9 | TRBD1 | CASSPPTGVSGNTIYF | TGTGCCAGCAGCCCTCCCACAGGGGTCTCTGGAAACACCATATATTTT